This TCR beta chain was sequenced in a study of shared clonotypes between healthy human individuals (TCRdb year 2020). The study in broad terms: The cohort comprised a couple of women and three men aged 18 to 49 years. For each donor, CD4 naive and CD4 memory were each run on three plates, CD8 naive on two plates, and CD8 memory on one plate. Blood TCR repertoires of four to six healthy adults were deeply sequenced to estimate repertoire size and the extent of clonotype sharing between individuals. To increase sequencing depth and limit assay-specific biases, different laboratories used diverse techniques to prepare libraries and sequence TCR repertoires. Per donor, leukapheresis produced somewhere between about 0.9 and 10 billion PBMCs. Overall results and qualifications from the work: Naive subsets generally had larger estimated clonotype richness than memory subsets. Incomplete sequencing was indicated by rarefaction of sorted-subset datasets, despite the large sequencing depth. Sampling was limited to blood, and TCR repertoires in tissue likely differ from TCR repertoires in blood. Higher generation probabilities were observed for clonotypes shared by all four sorted-subset donors than for non-shared clonotypes. Around 5.4% of naive CD4, 3% to 4% of naive CD8, approximately 2% of memory CD4, and about 0.4% of memory CD8 clonotypes were shared across several donors. Because the study included only a small number of donors, the genetic and exposure-history diversity represented was limited. Pairwise subsampling led to the expectation that sequencing depth would affect the degree of clonotype sharing among donors.

Points on this clone: Its antigen is still unknown. No base quality information exists; no much larger clone differs at one position.

CD8 naive samples were CD45RO-negative cells positively selected for CCR7, giving a CD45RA+CCR7+ population that excluded TemRA cells. Donors were healthy HIV-negative adults with no recently reported acute infections or vaccinations. Every donor was a Caucasian adult living in Nashville, Tennessee, USA. Blood was obtained by leukapheresis, after which PBMCs were separated by Ficoll-Histopaque density gradient centrifugation and cryopreserved in liquid nitrogen vapor phase. Analytical flow cytometry was used to check the purity and quantity of every magnetically sorted T cell population. Each sorted fraction had its genomic DNA isolated and then quantified by UV absorbance on a Nanodrop 2000c. Using the deep immunoSEQ assay, TCR CDR3 regions were amplified from genomic DNA by multiplex PCR. For each cell subset, the extracted genomic DNA was distributed evenly across all wells of several immunoSEQ 96-well plates, and each plate served as one replicate. For sorted subsets, each replicate PCR was loaded with about 0.2 ug genomic DNA, equivalent to 32,000 or so T cell genomes. Purified libraries were measured with a Qubit 3.0 fluorometer, size-checked on a Bioanalyzer 2100, and measured again with the KAPA Library Quantification kit. Every immunoSEQ 96-well plate was sequenced on a dedicated single-read 150-cycle Illumina NextSeq 550 flow cell. The paper's data handling went like this. Because the immunoSEQ output included only junctional sequences and no quality scores, the filtering could not be the same as the filtering used for full-length reads. To assign V/J genes and CDR3, sequences were annotated against IMGT germline references using PyIR, a Python wrapper for IgBLAST v1.9. Any read was removed if the V/J assignment was weak (E-value above 1e-6), the CDR3 was missing, or the read contained stop codons, out-of-frame junctions, or ambiguous translated residues. V3J clonotypes were defined by identical inferred V gene, J gene, and CDR3 amino acid sequence. To compute the percentage overlap between repertoires, the number of shared unique clonotypes was divided by the size of the smaller repertoire. Richness of each repertoire was evaluated using RTK rarefaction, the Chao1 estimator, and Recon v2.1 estimates of unobserved clonotypes. Generation probabilities for all TCRbeta clonotypes obtained by the gDNA method from four donors were computed using OLGA. The table was pulled from immuneACCESS by TCRdb, which kept in-frame rearrangements only. Such tables lose some clones; where checked, under half of the loss comes from unresolved V genes, and the rest has no known cause. V, J and clone size are taken as reported in that table, and D and trimming were inferred from the DNA itself. In all, the sample holds around 1.9 million clones, and just over 90% of those were seen once. Jointly, the top ten make up 1.5% to 2% of the sample.

The specimen was naive CD8+ T cells from PBMCs. In light of the paper, this sample's cell subset or site label describes: CD45RA+CCR7+. This receptor was obtained from a man between 18 and 29 years old in good health. Some clones in this sample may be carry-over from other donors' samples.

The CDR3 protein is CASSLQGTGELFF. The bases are TGTGCCAGCAGCCTACAGGGGACCGGGGAGCTGTTTTTT. This chain is built from TRBV6-6 and TRBJ2-2; 7 nucleotides in the junction match TRBD1. After removal of 6 bases from V and 5 bases from J, the junction retains 3 bases not matched to a gene. CDR1 and CDR2, looked up from the germline V gene (reference sequence), are MNHNY and SVGAGI. The CDR3 holds 13 amino acids from the cysteine to the phenylalanine. The read is trimmed to its CDR3 DNA, 39 bases read in frame from base 1.